This entry is about one T cell receptor beta chain. The antigen it binds to is not known. One base away there is no much larger clone; base qualities are not given. This sample includes further DNA sequences coding for the same CDR3. The donors were healthy, HIV-negative adults who had no recently reported acute infections or vaccinations. Every donor was a Caucasian adult living in Nashville, Tennessee, USA. Magnetic negative selection was used to enrich CD4+ T cells, after which naive cells were positively selected on CD45RA and the negative fraction became the memory subset. Blood was obtained by leukapheresis, after which PBMCs were separated by Ficoll-Histopaque density gradient centrifugation and cryopreserved in liquid nitrogen vapor phase. Purity and quantity of every magnetically sorted T cell population were checked by analytical flow cytometry. Genomic DNA was isolated from each sorted fraction and quantified by UV absorbance on a Nanodrop 2000c.

This specimen comes from a study of shared clonotypes between healthy human individuals (dated by TCRdb to 2018 to 2021). Regarding the study in general: A couple of women and a few men aged 18 to 49 years were included in the cohort. Per donor, three plates each were used for CD4 naive and CD4 memory, two for CD8 naive, and one for CD8 memory. Leukapheresis yielded between about 0.94 and 10 billion PBMCs per donor. To estimate repertoire size and how much clonotype sharing occurs between individuals, the study deeply sequenced the blood TCR repertoires of 5 or 6 healthy adults. To increase sequencing depth and limit assay-specific biases, TCR repertoire library preparation and sequencing were carried out by different laboratories using diverse techniques.

Study-wide conclusions, independent of this receptor: The small number of donors limited the genetic and exposure-history diversity represented. Across four donors, about 5.2% of naive CD4, roughly 3.5% of naive CD8, about 2% of memory CD4, and 0.3% to 0.45% of memory CD8 clonotypes were shared. Higher generation probabilities were observed for clonotypes shared by all four sorted-subset donors than for non-shared clonotypes. Naive subsets generally had larger estimated clonotype richness than memory subsets did. Only blood was sampled, and tissue TCR repertoires likely differ from those in blood. Pairwise subsampling led to the expectation that sequencing depth would affect the degree of clonotype sharing among donors. Even with the large sequencing depth, rarefaction of the sorted-subset datasets indicated that sequencing was incomplete.

Using the deep immunoSEQ assay, multiplex PCR amplified TCR CDR3 regions from genomic DNA. Extracted genomic DNA from each cell subset was spread evenly across all wells of several immunoSEQ 96-well plates, with each plate serving as a replicate. For sorted subsets, each replicate PCR was loaded with around 200 ng genomic DNA, equivalent to approximately 33,000 T cell genomes. The purified libraries were quantified using a Qubit 3.0 fluorometer, sized with a Bioanalyzer 2100, and then quantified again using the KAPA Library Quantification kit. Each immunoSEQ 96-well plate was sequenced on its own single-read 150-cycle Illumina NextSeq 550 flow cell. Per the source publication's procedure: Because the immunoSEQ output included only junctional sequences and no quality scores, the filtering could not be the same as the filtering used for full-length reads. Sequences were annotated with PyIR, a Python wrapper for IgBLAST v1.9, and V/J genes and CDR3 were assigned using IMGT germline references. Reads were removed for weak V/J assignments (E-value above 1e-6), missing CDR3, stop codons, out-of-frame junctions, or ambiguous translated residues. A V3J clonotype was defined by an identical inferred V gene, J gene, and CDR3 amino acid sequence. Percentage overlap between repertoires was calculated by dividing the number of shared unique clonotypes by the size of the smaller repertoire. RTK rarefaction, the Chao1 estimator, and Recon v2.1 estimates of unobserved clonotypes were used to assess repertoire richness. Generation probabilities were computed with OLGA for all TCRbeta clonotypes obtained by the gDNA method from four donors. What TCRdb holds here is the immuneACCESS table cut down to in-frame rearrangements. Part of the clones is not present; checked against another copy, under half of the missing clones reflect an unresolved V gene, and the others are unexplained. That table gives V, J and clone size, and the DNA gave D and trimming. This sample holds 550,000 to 800,000 clones; 74% were observed only once. Of the sample, about 1.8% is held by the ten largest clones.

The sample consisted of memory CD4+ T cells sorted from blood. In light of the paper, this sample's cell subset or site label describes: CD45RA-negative fraction. This sequence originates from a woman aged 25 to 39 in good health.

The CDR3 amino acid sequence is: CASSYSGRSYEQYF. The DNA reads as follows: TGTGCCAGCAGTTACTCGGGCAGATCGTACGAGCAGTACTTC. The chain was built from TRBV6-6 and TRBJ2-7; no confident D gene assignment can be made. Cut back by 0 bases and 4 bases, the V and J ends lie 10 bases apart. The CDR3 sequence holds 14 residues, the cysteine and phenylalanine included. Of the read, only the CDR3 DNA is kept; its 42 bases are in frame from base 1. Reading the germline V gene (reference sequence) gives CDR1 MNHNY and CDR2 SVGAGI.